One and the same sample provided the 31 T cell receptor beta chains below, sequenced in a study of shared clonotypes between healthy human individuals. Assay used: immunoSEQ multiplex PCR; TCRdb lists only in-frame clones, some missing. Among about 1.5 million clones listed, 98% were seen once. The sequenced material came from naive CD4+ T cells sorted from blood. Documented subset: CD45RA+ positively selected. The receptors come from a man aged 30-40 years in good health.

A single count supports this clone. The rearrangement uses TRBV5-4 and TRBJ1-2; D ambiguous. V was trimmed by 1 base and J by 2 bases, leaving 6 bases between them. The CDR3 consists of 13 residues. The germline V gene has CDR1 SGHNT and CDR2 YYREEE (reference sequence). The CDR3 sequence is CASSLTLNYGYTF. The CDR3 coding sequence is TGTGCCAGCAGCTTGACCTTAAACTATGGCTACACCTTC.

The V call is TRBV7-8, the J call TRBJ2-3, with 8 bases aligning to TRBD1. The length of the CDR3 is 14 residues. CDR1 is SGHVS and CDR2 is FQNEAQ in the germline V gene. J was trimmed by 3 bases and V by 6 bases; bases with no gene match: 5. CDR3 in amino acids: CASSRTGRTDTQYF. The DNA of the CDR3 is TGTGCCAGCAGTAGGACAGGGCGGACAGATACGCAGTATTTT.

V is TRBV7-2 and J is TRBJ2-5; D may be TRBD1 or TRBD2 (5 bases each). Germline CDR1 SGHTA, CDR2 FQGNSA. CDR3 size: 14 residues. Trimming shortened V by 5 bases and J by 5 bases, and 15 bases separated the two germline ends. CDR3 amino acids: CASSLGRRGETQYF. As DNA, the CDR3 is TGTGCCAGCAGCCTGGGACGGCGAGGGGAGACCCAGTACTTC.

The rearrangement uses TRBV14 and TRBJ2-7; perhaps TRBD2 as D (5 bases). In germline, CDR1 is SGHDN, CDR2 FVKESK. The length of the CDR3 is 17 residues. V lost 4 bases and J 4 bases, leaving 23 bases between the germline ends. DNA for the CDR3: TGTGCCAGCAGCCCTCCGTTCGAGGGAATCCGACTATACGAGCAGTACTTC. Its protein product is CASSPPFEGIRLYEQYF.

The rearrangement joins TRBV28 to TRBJ1-5, with TRBD1 as a possible D gene (6 bases). The V gene's germline CDR1 is MDHEN and CDR2 SYDVKM. The germline V and J ends were trimmed by 5 bases and 7 bases, with 15 bases remaining between them. The CDR3 is 14 amino acids. CDR3 amino acids: CASSRNGGLQPQHF. The CDR3 nucleotides are TGTGCCAGCAGTAGAAACGGGGGCTTACAGCCCCAGCATTTT. Complete variable domain (other parts from reference TRBV28 and TRBJ1-5): DVKVTQSSRYLVKRTGEKVFLECVQDMDHENMFWYRQDPGLGLRLIYFSYDVKMKEKGDIPEGYSVSREKKERFSLILESASTNQTSMYLCASSRNGGLQPQHFGDGTRLSIL.

This clone appeared a few times. The rearrangement uses TRBV28 and TRBJ1-1; unclear D gene. With 3 bases removed from V and 3 bases from J, the gap between germline ends came to 5 bases. The CDR3 runs to 12 residues. Germline CDR1 is MDHEN and CDR2 is SYDVKM. The CDR3 here is CASSLPDTEAFF. The CDR3, as DNA: TGTGCCAGCAGTTTGCCAGACACTGAAGCTTTCTTT.

The chain joins TRBV7-9 to TRBJ2-7; D is perhaps TRBD1 or TRBD2 (5 bases each). Trimming stripped 0 bases from V and 1 base from J, with 10 bases between. Per the germline V gene, CDR1 is SEHNR and CDR2 is FQNEAQ (reference sequence). The CDR3 covers 15 residues. CDR3 coding DNA: TGTGCCAGCAGCTTAGCAGGGGAGAGTTCCTACGAGCAGTACTTC. Protein sequence: CASSLAGESSYEQYF.

Here the CDR3 reads CASSYPGGELFF. The CDR3, as DNA: TGTGCCAGCAGCTACCCTGGGGGGGAGCTGTTTTTT. The V and J genes are TRBV5-5 and TRBJ2-2; D gene unclear. This CDR3 contains 12 residues. The V and J ends lost 3 bases and 8 bases respectively, with 8 bases between them. Germline loops: CDR1 SGHKS, CDR2 YYEKEE (reference sequence).

This rearrangement joins TRBV29-1 to TRBJ1-2; 11 bases match TRBD1. V lost 2 bases and J lost 4; bases outside the gene matches: 12. Germline V gene data show CDR1 as SQVTM and CDR2 as ANQGSEA. This CDR3 is built from 17 residues. In DNA, the CDR3 is TGCAGCGTTGAATTCCGGGACAGGGGGTTATGGGGCTATGGCTACACCTTC. Encoded protein: CSVEFRDRGLWGYGYTF.

V and J are TRBV5-4 and TRBJ2-7; 13 nucleotides line up with TRBD2. The CDR3 is 15 amino acids. V dropped 3 bases and J dropped 3; count of bases not matched to a gene: 3. Germline lookup yields CDR1 SGHNT and CDR2 YYREEE (reference sequence). The DNA of the CDR3 is TGTGCCAGCAGCTCGTGGACTAGCGGGAGCTACGAGCAGTACTTC. Its protein is CASSSWTSGSYEQYF.

The chain is built from TRBV19 and TRBJ2-3; TRBD2 matches 9 bases. Germline lookup yields CDR1 LNHDA and CDR2 SQIVND (reference sequence). The V and J ends lost 1 base and 0 bases, in that order; junction bases with no gene match: 11. The CDR3 is 19 residues long. Written as DNA, the CDR3 is TGTGCCAGTAGTATAGTGTCTGGGTCTAGCGGGATCAGCACAGATACGCAGTATTTT. This translates into CASSIVSGSSGISTDTQYF.

The chain carries TRBV28 and TRBJ1-2, with D tentatively TRBD1 (6 bases). Trimming pared 7 bases from V and 3 bases from J, leaving 9 bases between. This CDR3 has 12 amino acids. Germline lookup yields CDR1 MDHEN and CDR2 SYDVKM. The CDR3 nucleotides read TGTGCCAGCATGGGACACTACTATGGCTACACCTTC. Protein product: CASMGHYYGYTF.

The chain links TRBV11-2 to TRBJ2-2; unclear D gene. The V end was cut by 2 bases, the J end by 4 bases, with 5 bases between. Germline V gene data show CDR1 as SGHAT and CDR2 as FQNNGV. The CDR3 is made up of 13 amino acids. Here the CDR3 DNA reads TGTGCCAGCAGCTTAAAGGTCACCGGGGAGCTGTTTTTT. Protein sequence: CASSLKVTGELFF.

This chain uses TRBV9 with TRBJ1-2, with TRBD1 matching 9 bases. CDR1 and CDR2 (germline): SGDLS, YYNGEE. The CDR3 consists of 14 residues. V was pared by 4 bases and J by 8 bases, with 9 bases of the junction left unmatched. CDR3 nucleotide sequence: TGTGCCAGCAGCCAGACAGGGGGGAATCGAGGCTACACCTTC. Its translation is CASSQTGGNRGYTF.

The rearrangement links TRBV6-1 to TRBJ2-1, with D unclear. The CDR3 is 11 amino acids. V was pared by 6 bases and J by 6 bases, with 6 bases between. Germline V gene lookup returns CDR1 MNHNS and CDR2 SASEGT. The DNA of the CDR3 is TGTGCCAGCAGAATGAGCAATGAGCAGTTCTTC. Its translation: CASRMSNEQFF.

The V gene is TRBV9, the J gene TRBJ1-2; TRBD1 is a possible D gene (6 bases). Trimming took 5 bases from V and 5 from J, leaving 19 bases between them. CDR1 SGDLS and CDR2 YYNGEE come from the germline V gene. The length of the CDR3 is 15 residues. The DNA of the CDR3 is TGTGCCAGCAGTGGCGACAGGCGAGAGGGGTATGGCTACACCTTC. It codes for CASSGDRREGYGYTF. The full variable domain, its missing parts supplied by reference TRBV9 and TRBJ1-2, is DSGVTQTPKHLITATGQRVTLRCSPRSGDLSVYWYQQSLDQGLQFLIQYYNGEERAKGNILERFSAQQFPDLHSELNLSSLELGDSALYFCASSGDRREGYGYTFGSGTRLTVV.

The V gene is TRBV28, the J gene TRBJ1-5; D uncertain. Trimming took 4 bases from V and 1 from J, leaving 5 bases between them. CDR1 and CDR2 from the germline V gene are MDHEN and SYDVKM. The CDR3 loop spans 13 amino acids. The CDR3 sequence is CASSSLSNQPQHF. The CDR3 coding sequence is TGTGCCAGCAGTTCGCTAAGCAATCAGCCCCAGCATTTT.

V is TRBV6-5 and J is TRBJ2-7; 7 bases map to TRBD2. Looked up from germline, CDR1 is MNHEY and CDR2 is SVGAGI. This CDR3 is built from 16 residues. Trimming removed 2 bases from V and 5 bases from J; junction bases left unmatched: 12. CDR3 loop: CASSYLEPAGRDEQYF. CDR3 bases: TGTGCCAGCAGTTACCTAGAACCAGCGGGACGCGACGAGCAGTACTTC.

J is TRBJ2-2 and V is TRBV28, with 11 bases fitting TRBD2. Germline trimming cut 6 bases from V and 7 bases from J; bases unmatched to any gene: 4. Germline CDR1 is MDHEN and CDR2 is SYDVKM. The CDR3 is 14 amino acids. The CDR3 bases are TGTGCCAGCAGACTAGCGGGAGCCGTCGGGGAGCTGTTTTTT. Amino acid sequence: CASRLAGAVGELFF.

As concerns this clone: The sample holds other DNA sequences that translate to the same CDR3. The CDR3 sequence is CASSLGLADSYEQYF. The DNA of the CDR3 is TGCGCCAGCAGCTTGGGGCTAGCGGATTCCTACGAGCAGTACTTC. J is TRBJ2-7 and V is TRBV5-1, with 7 bases fitting TRBD2. This CDR3 region has 15 residues. V lost 0 bases to trimming and J lost 1 base; unmatched junction nucleotides: 4. Germline lookup yields CDR1 SGHRS and CDR2 YFSETQ.

V is TRBV7-6 and J is TRBJ1-1; D gene uncertain. Germline CDR1 reads SGHVS; CDR2 reads FNYEAQ. The CDR3 spans 14 residues. V lost 4 bases and J 4 bases, leaving 13 bases between the germline ends. CDR3 nucleotides: TGTGCCAGCAGCTCAGTAGGACGAGGCACTGAAGCTTTCTTT. Translating gives CASSSVGRGTEAFF.

V usage is TRBV6-6 and J usage is TRBJ1-1; TRBD1 matches at 8 bases. Germline trimming cut 2 bases from V and 4 bases from J; bases unmatched to any gene: 9. This CDR3 has 16 amino acids. Germline assignment: CDR1 MNHNY and CDR2 SVGAGI (reference sequence). CDR3 DNA sequence: TGTGCCAGCAGTTACGACCAGGGGGCAAGGGTCACTGAAGCTTTCTTT. This codes for CASSYDQGARVTEAFF.

Concerning this clone itself: One end of the junction fails to match germline, which may point to a read error. CDR3 sequence reads: CSAKDLVVF. As DNA, the CDR3 is TGCAGTGCTAAGGACCTGGTGGTCTTC. The chain has TRBV20-1 and TRBJ1-2; no clear D. The CDR3 contains 9 residues. Germline CDR1 and CDR2: DFQATT and SNEGSKA (reference sequence).

The rearrangement uses TRBV30 and TRBJ1-1, with 8 bases lining up with TRBD1. CDR3 size: 13 residues. Germline CDR1 is GTSNPN and CDR2 is SVGIG (reference sequence). With V trimmed by 6 bases and J by 3 bases, 6 bases remained unmatched. Written as DNA, the CDR3 is TGTGCCTGCCGGACAGGGTTCGACACTGAAGCTTTCTTT. Protein: CACRTGFDTEAFF.

The chain has TRBV10-1 and TRBJ2-3; 7 bases are a match to TRBD2. CDR1 is WNHNN, CDR2 SYGVQD, per germline (reference sequence). This CDR3 is built from 17 residues. Trimming removed 1 base from V and 0 bases from J; junction bases left unmatched: 7. This CDR3 is CASSELAGTPSTDTQYF. The CDR3 nucleotides are TGCGCCAGCAGTGAGTTAGCGGGCACTCCTAGCACAGATACGCAGTATTTT.

The V gene is TRBV18, the J gene TRBJ2-7; a possible D gene is TRBD1 (5 bases). The CDR3 has 14 amino acids. Trimming shortened V by 3 bases and J by 6 bases, and 15 bases separated the two germline ends. Germline V gene sequence: CDR1 KGHSH, CDR2 LQKENI. The CDR3 reads CASSPSQGSGEQYF. DNA for the CDR3: TGTGCCAGCTCACCGTCTCAGGGATCAGGCGAGCAGTACTTC.

This sequence joins TRBV11-2 and TRBJ2-7, with 7 nucleotides matching TRBD2. CDR1 and CDR2 from the germline V gene are SGHAT and FQNNGV. Trimming removed 5 bases from V and 2 bases from J; junction bases left unmatched: 0. This CDR3 has 12 amino acids. The CDR3: CASSGLAYEQYF. The CDR3 DNA reads as TGTGCCAGCAGCGGACTAGCCTACGAGCAGTACTTC.

Comment on this clone: The sample holds other DNA sequences that translate to the same CDR3. The V call is TRBV28, the J call TRBJ1-1; D gene unclear. From germline, CDR1 is MDHEN and CDR2 SYDVKM. V lost 4 bases and J 5 bases, leaving 8 bases between the germline ends. The CDR3 runs to 12 residues. CDR3 in DNA: TGTGCCAGCAGTTACATAGGGACTGAAGCTTTCTTT. Translation gives CASSYIGTEAFF.

The chain recombines TRBV14 with TRBJ2-5; D gene ambiguous. Trimming took 0 bases from V and 4 from J, leaving 6 bases between them. The CDR3 covers 13 residues. Germline V CDR1 and CDR2: SGHDN, FVKESK. This CDR3 reads CASSQELSETQYF. CDR3 sequence (DNA): TGTGCCAGCAGCCAAGAACTGTCAGAGACCCAGTACTTC. Together with reference TRBV14 and TRBJ2-5, the CDR3 gives the full variable domain: EAGVTQFPSHSVIEKGQTVTLRCDPISGHDNLYWYRRVMGKEIKFLLHFVKESKQDESGMPNNRFLAERTGGTYSTLKVQPAELEDSGVYFCASSQELSETQYFGPGTRLLVL.

This chain joins TRBV10-3 and TRBJ1-1; no clear D. V lost 6 bases and J lost 5, with 16 bases in between. The CDR3 sequence is 14 residues long. Germline V gives CDR1 ENHRY, CDR2 SYGVKD. CDR3 in amino acids: CAISVDVSGTEAFF. CDR3 bases: TGTGCCATCAGCGTCGACGTATCGGGGACTGAAGCTTTCTTT.

The genes are TRBV19 and TRBJ2-1; TRBD2 matches 8 bases. The length of the CDR3 is 14 residues. V trimming: 7 bases; J trimming: 6 bases; junction bases outside the gene matches: 8. Germline CDR1 LNHDA, CDR2 SQIVND (reference sequence). CDR3 sequence (DNA): TGTGCCAGTACCCCCACGGGAGGGGTCAATGAGCAGTTCTTC. Translating it yields CASTPTGGVNEQFF.